This T cell receptor beta chain emerged from a study of T cells in pancreatic ductal adenocarcinoma. Overall study findings and caveats: Results skew toward the minority of patients with early-stage disease. Mean clonality was about 0.12 in tumors and 0.065 to 0.075 in blood, not significantly different.

Germline loops: CDR1 SGHTA, CDR2 FQGNSA. Germline trimming cut 5 bases from V and 2 bases from J; bases unmatched to any gene: 6. This CDR3 has 14 residues. On this clone itself: Antigen: not known.

Profiled with immunoSEQ multiplex PCR; TCRdb holds only in-frame clones, not every one. The table records 100,000 or so clones, nearly 95% of them present only once. Selected pancreatic ductal adenocarcinoma patients had undergone surgery without neoadjuvant therapy. This clonotype originated in a human donor with pancreatic ductal adenocarcinoma. The J gene is TRBJ2-7, the V gene TRBV7-2, with TRBD2 identical over 7 bases. Specimen: PBMCs. CDR3 nucleotides: TGTGCCAGCAGCCCAGCGGGACGGGCCTACGAGCAGTACTTC. This gives the protein CASSPAGRAYEQYF.